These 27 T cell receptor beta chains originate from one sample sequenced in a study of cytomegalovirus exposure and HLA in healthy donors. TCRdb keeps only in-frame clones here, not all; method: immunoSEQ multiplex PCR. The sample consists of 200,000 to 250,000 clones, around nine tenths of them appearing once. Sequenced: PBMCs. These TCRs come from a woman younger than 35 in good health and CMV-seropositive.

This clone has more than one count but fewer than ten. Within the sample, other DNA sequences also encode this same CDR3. The CDR3 loop reads CASSQVLGEKLFF. CDR3 in DNA: TGCGCCAGCAGCCAAGTACTCGGGGAAAAACTGTTTTTT. The chain has TRBV4-1 and TRBJ1-4, with D unresolved. Germline lookup yields CDR1 MGHRA and CDR2 YSYEKL. V lost 1 base and J lost 8, with 8 bases in between. The CDR3 consists of 13 residues.

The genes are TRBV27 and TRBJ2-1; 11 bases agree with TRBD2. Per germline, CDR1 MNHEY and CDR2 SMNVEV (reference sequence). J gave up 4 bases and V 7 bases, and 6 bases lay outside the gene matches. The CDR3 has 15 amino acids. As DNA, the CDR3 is TGTGCCAGCACTCATGGGACTAGCGGTTACAATGAGCAGTTCTTC. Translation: CASTHGTSGYNEQFF.

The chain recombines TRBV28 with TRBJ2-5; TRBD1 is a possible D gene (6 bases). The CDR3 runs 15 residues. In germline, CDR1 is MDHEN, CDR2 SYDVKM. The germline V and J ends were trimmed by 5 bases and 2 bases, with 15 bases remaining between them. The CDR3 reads CASSLVPGQQETQYF. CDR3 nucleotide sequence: TGTGCCAGCAGTCTCGTCCCCGGACAGCAAGAGACCCAGTACTTC.

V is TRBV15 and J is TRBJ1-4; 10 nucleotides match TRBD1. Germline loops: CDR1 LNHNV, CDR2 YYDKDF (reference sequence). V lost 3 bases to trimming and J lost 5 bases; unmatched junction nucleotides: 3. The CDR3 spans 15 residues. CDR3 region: CATSRGQGRNEKLFF. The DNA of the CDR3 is TGTGCCACCAGCAGGGGACAGGGGCGAAATGAAAAACTGTTTTTT.

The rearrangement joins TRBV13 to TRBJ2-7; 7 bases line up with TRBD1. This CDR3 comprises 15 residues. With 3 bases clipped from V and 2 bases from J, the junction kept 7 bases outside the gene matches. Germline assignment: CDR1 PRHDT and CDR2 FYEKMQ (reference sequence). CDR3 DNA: TGTGCCAGCAGCTTCCGGGACAGCGTCGCCTACGAGCAGTACTTC. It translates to CASSFRDSVAYEQYF.

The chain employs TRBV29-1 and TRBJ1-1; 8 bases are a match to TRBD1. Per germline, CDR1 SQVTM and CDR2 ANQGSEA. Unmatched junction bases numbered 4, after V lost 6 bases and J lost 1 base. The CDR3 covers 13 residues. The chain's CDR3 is CSVDRVGNTEAFF. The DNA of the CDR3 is TGCAGCGTGGACAGGGTGGGGAACACTGAAGCTTTCTTT.

CDR3 nucleotides: TGTGCCAGCAGTCGAGACCACCCCCCAGTCACCCACAGGGGAGTCTATGGCTACACCTTC. Residues: CASSRDHPPVTHRGVYGYTF. This chain uses TRBV28 with TRBJ1-2; 7 bases map to TRBD1. Germline trimming cut 5 bases from V and 4 bases from J; bases unmatched to any gene: 25. Germline assignment: CDR1 MDHEN and CDR2 SYDVKM. The CDR3 contains 20 residues.

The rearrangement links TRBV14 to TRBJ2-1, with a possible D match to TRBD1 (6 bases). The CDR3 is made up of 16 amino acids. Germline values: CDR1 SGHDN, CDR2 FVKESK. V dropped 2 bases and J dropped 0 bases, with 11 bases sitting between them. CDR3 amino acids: CASSQSPTGSYNEQFF. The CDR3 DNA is TGTGCCAGCAGCCAATCCCCGACAGGCTCCTACAATGAGCAGTTCTTC.

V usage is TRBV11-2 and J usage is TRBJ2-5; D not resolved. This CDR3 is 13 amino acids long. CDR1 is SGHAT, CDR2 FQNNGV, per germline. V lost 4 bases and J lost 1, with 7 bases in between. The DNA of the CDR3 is TGTGCCAGCAGCTGGGCCACCCAAGAGACCCAGTACTTC. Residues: CASSWATQETQYF. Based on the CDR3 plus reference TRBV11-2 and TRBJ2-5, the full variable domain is EAGVAQSPRYKIIEKRQSVAFWCNPISGHATLYWYQQILGQGPKLLIQFQNNGVVDDSQLPKDRFSAERLKGVDSTLKIQPAKLEDSAVYLCASSWATQETQYFGPGTRLLVL.

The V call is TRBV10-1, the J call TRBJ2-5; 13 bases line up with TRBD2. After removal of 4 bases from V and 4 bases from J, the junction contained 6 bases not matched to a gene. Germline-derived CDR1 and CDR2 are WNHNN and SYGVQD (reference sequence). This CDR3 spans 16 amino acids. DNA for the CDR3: TGCGCCAGCAGTGGGGGGACTAGCGGGAAGGGAGAGACCCAGTACTTC. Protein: CASSGGTSGKGETQYF.

Here the CDR3 DNA reads TGTGCCAGCAGTTATGGGGCTCGAAACTATGGCTACACCTTC. This codes for CASSYGARNYGYTF. This rearrangement joins TRBV6-5 to TRBJ1-2, with D possibly matching TRBD1 (5 bases). V was clipped by 3 bases and J by 2 bases, with 10 bases between them. CDR1 MNHEY and CDR2 SVGAGI come from the germline V gene. CDR3 length: 14 residues.

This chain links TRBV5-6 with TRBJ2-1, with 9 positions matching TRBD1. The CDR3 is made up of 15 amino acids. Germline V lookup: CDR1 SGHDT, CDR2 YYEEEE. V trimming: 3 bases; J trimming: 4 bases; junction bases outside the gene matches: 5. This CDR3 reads CASSSGQGGYNEQFF. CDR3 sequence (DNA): TGTGCCAGCAGCTCGGGACAGGGTGGGTACAATGAGCAGTTCTTC.

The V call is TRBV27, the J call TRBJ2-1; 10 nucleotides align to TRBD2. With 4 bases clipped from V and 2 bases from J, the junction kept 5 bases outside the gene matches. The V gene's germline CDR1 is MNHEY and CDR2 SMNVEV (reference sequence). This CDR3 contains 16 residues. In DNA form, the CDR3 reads TGTGCCAGCAGTTCCCCGCTAGCGGGAGCCTACAATGAGCAGTTCTTC. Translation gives CASSSPLAGAYNEQFF.

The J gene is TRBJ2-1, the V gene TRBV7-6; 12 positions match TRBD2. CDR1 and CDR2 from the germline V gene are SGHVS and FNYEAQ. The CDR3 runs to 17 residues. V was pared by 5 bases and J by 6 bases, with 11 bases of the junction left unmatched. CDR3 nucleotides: TGTGCCAGCAGCCAAACGAGACCGGGACTAGCGGGCAATGAGCAGTTCTTC. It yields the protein CASSQTRPGLAGNEQFF.

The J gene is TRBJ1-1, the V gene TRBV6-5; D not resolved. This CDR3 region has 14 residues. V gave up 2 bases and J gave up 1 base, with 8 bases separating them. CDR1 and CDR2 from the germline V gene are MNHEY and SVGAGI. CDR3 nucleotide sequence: TGTGCCAGCAGTTACGCGGCCGAGAACACTGAAGCTTTCTTT. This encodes CASSYAAENTEAFF.

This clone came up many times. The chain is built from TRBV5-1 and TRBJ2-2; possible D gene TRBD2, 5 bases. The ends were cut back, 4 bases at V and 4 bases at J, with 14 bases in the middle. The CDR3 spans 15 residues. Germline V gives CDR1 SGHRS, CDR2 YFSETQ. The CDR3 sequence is CASSGTLGATGELFF. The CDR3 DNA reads TGCGCCAGCAGCGGAACACTGGGAGCCACCGGGGAGCTGTTTTTT.

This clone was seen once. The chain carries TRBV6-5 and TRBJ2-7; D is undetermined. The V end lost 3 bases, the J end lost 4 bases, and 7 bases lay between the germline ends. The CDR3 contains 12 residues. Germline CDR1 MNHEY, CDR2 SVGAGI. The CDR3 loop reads CASSYGVYEQYF. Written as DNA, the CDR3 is TGTGCCAGCAGTTATGGAGTATACGAGCAGTACTTC.

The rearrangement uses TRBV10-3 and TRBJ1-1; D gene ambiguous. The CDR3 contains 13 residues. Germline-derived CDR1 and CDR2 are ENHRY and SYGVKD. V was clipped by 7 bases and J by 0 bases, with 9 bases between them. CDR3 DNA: TGTGCCATCAAACAGTCTATGAACACTGAAGCTTTCTTT. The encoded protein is CAIKQSMNTEAFF.

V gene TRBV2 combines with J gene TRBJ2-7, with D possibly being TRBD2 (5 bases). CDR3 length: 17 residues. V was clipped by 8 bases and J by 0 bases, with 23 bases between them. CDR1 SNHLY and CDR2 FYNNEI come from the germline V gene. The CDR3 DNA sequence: TGTGCCAGCGGAGGAACCCCAACAGTCTCACTCTCCTACGAGCAGTACTTC. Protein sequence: CASGGTPTVSLSYEQYF.

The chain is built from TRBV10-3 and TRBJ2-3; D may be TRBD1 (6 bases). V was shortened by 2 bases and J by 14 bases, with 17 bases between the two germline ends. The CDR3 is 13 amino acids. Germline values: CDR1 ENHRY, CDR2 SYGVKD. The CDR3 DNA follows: TGTGCCATCAGTGAGGGGGTTGGACAGCTGAGGTATTTT. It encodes CAISEGVGQLRYF.

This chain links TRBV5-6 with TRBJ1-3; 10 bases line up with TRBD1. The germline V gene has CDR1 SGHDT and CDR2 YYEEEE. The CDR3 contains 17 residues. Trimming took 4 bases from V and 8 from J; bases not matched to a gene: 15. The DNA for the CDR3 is TGTGCCAGCAGCAAAATCCCGGGACAGGGGATAGGAGACACCATATATTTT. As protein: CASSKIPGQGIGDTIYF.

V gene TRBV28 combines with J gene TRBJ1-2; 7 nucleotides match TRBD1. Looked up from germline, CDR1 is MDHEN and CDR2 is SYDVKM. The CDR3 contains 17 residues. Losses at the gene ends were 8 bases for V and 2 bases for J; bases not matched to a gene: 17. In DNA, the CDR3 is TGTGCCAGCCTACCGTCGGGGACAGTGAGAAAAAACTATGGCTACACCTTC. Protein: CASLPSGTVRKNYGYTF.

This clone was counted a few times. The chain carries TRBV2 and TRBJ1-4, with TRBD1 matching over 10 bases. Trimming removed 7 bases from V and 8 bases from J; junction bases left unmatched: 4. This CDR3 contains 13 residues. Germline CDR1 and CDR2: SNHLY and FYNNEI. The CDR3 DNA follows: TGTGCCAGCACCGGGACAGGGGAGGAAAAACTGTTTTTT. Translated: CASTGTGEEKLFF. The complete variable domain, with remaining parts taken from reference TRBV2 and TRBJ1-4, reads EPEVTQTPSHQVTQMGQEVILRCVPISNHLYFYWYRQILGQKVEFLVSFYNNEISEKSEIFDDQFSVERPDGSNFTLKIRSTKLEDSAMYFCASTGTGEEKLFFGSGTQLSVL.

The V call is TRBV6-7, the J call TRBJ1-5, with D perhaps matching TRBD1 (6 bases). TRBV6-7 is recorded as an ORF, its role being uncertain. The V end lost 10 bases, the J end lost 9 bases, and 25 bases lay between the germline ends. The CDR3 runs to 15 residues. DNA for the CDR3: TGTGCCAACCCGTACGGGACACCGCCGGAATGGCCCCAGCATTTT. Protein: CANPYGTPPEWPQHF.

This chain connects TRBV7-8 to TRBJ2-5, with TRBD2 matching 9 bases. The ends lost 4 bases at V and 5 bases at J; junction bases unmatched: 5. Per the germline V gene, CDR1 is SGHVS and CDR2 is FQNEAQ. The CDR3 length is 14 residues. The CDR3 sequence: CASSWAGGPETQYF. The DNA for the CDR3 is TGTGCCAGCAGCTGGGCGGGAGGGCCGGAGACCCAGTACTTC.

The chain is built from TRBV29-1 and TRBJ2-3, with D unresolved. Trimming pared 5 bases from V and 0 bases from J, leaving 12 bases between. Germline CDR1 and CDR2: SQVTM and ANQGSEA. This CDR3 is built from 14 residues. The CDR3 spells CSVSHSPSTDTQYF. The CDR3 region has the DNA TGCAGCGTTTCACATTCCCCTAGCACAGATACGCAGTATTTT.

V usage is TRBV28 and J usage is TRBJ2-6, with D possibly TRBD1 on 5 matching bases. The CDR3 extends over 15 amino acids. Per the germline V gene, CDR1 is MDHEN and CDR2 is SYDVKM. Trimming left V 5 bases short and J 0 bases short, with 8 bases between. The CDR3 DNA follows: TGTGCCAGCAGTCTCGGACACTCTGGGGCCAACGTCCTGACTTTC. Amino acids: CASSLGHSGANVLTF.